The present T cell receptor beta chain was sequenced within a study of blood T cell repertoires in COVID-19. Study-level information: Material from acute and convalescent COVID-19 was sourced from the United States, Italy and Spain. The cDNA or gDNA used as material had been derived from T cells, B-cell-depleted T cells, or PBMCs.

Assay used: immunoSEQ multiplex PCR; TCRdb lists only in-frame clones, some missing. There are hundreds of thousands of clones in the sample; about 88% occur only once, and around 1.2% lies in the top ten. The CDR3 covers 14 residues. The germline V and J ends were trimmed by 2 bases and 0 bases, with 4 bases remaining between them. Germline V gives CDR1 LNHDA, CDR2 SQIVND (reference sequence). The sequencing sample was made of peripheral blood. This chain joins TRBV19 and TRBJ1-4; D call uncertain. The sequence was collected from an older man with acute or convalescent COVID-19. The CDR3 reads CASSIQATNEKLFF. CDR3 DNA sequence: TGTGCCAGTAGTATACAGGCAACTAATGAAAAACTGTTTTTT.